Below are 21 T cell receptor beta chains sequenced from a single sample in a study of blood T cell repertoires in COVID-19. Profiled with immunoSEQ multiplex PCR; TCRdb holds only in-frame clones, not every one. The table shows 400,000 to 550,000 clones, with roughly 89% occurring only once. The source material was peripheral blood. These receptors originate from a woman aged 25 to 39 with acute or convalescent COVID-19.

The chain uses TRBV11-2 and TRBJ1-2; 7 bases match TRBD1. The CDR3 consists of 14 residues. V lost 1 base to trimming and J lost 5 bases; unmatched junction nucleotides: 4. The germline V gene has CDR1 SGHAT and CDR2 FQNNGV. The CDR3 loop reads CASSLAPGQYGYTF. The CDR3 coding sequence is TGTGCCAGCAGCTTAGCGCCGGGACAGTATGGCTACACCTTC.

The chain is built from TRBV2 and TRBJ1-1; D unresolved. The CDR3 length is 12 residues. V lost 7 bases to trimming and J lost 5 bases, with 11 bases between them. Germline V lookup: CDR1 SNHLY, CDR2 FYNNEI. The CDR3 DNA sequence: TGTGCCAGCACTGTTAGACAAACTGAAGCTTTCTTT. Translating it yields CASTVRQTEAFF.

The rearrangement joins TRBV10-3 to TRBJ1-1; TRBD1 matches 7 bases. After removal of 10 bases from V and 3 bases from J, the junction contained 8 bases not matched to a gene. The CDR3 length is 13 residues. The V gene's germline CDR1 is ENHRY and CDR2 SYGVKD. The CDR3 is CATHGDSHTEAFF. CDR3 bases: TGTGCCACACACGGGGACAGTCACACTGAAGCTTTCTTT.

CDR3 in amino acids: CASSSMVGTPGAAFF. The DNA for the CDR3 is TGCGCCAGCAGCTCCATGGTCGGGACACCCGGCGCGGCTTTCTTT. V gene TRBV5-1 combines with J gene TRBJ1-1, with D perhaps matching TRBD1 (6 bases). The CDR3 is 15 residues long. Germline V gene data show CDR1 as SGHRS and CDR2 as YFSETQ. V dropped 3 bases and J dropped 11 bases, with 23 bases sitting between them. The whole variable domain, remainder taken from reference TRBV5-1 and TRBJ1-1, is KAGVTQTPRYLIKTRGQQVTLSCSPISGHRSVSWYQQTPGQGLQFLFEYFSETQRNKGNFPGRFSGRQFSNSRSEMNVSTLELGDSALYLCASSSMVGTPGAAFFGQGTRLTVV.

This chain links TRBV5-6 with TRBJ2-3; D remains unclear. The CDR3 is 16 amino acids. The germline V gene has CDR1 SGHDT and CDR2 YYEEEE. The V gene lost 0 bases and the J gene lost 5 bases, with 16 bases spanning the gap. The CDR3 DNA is TGTGCCAGCAGCTTGGTAGGCATTCGAGGAAGAGATACGCAGTATTTT. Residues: CASSLVGIRGRDTQYF.

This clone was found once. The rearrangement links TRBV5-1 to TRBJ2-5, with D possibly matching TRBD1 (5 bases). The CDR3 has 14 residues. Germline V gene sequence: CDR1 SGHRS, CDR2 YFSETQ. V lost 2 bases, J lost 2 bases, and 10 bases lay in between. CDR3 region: CASSLMDTQETQYF. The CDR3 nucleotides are TGCGCCAGCAGCTTAATGGACACACAAGAGACCCAGTACTTC.

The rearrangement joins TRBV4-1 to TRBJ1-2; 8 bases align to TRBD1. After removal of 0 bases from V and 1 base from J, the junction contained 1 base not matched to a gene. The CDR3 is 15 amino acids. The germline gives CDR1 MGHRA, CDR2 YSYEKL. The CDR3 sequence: CASSQETGGNYGYTF. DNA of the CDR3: TGCGCCAGCAGCCAAGAAACAGGGGGTAACTATGGCTACACCTTC.

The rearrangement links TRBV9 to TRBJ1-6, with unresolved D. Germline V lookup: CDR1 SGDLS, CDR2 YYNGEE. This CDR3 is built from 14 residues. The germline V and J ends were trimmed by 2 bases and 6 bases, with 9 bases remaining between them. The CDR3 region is CASSVGITNSPLHF. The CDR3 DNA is TGTGCCAGCAGCGTCGGGATAACTAATTCACCCCTCCACTTT.

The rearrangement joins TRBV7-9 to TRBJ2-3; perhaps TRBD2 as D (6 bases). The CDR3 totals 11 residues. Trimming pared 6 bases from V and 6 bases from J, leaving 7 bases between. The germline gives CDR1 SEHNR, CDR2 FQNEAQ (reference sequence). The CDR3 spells CASSGGDTQYF. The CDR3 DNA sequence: TGTGCCAGCAGTGGGGGGGATACGCAGTATTTT.

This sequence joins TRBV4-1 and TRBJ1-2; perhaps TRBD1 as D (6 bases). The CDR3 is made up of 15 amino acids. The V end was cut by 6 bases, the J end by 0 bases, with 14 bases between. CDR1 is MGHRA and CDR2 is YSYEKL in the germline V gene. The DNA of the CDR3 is TGCGCCAGCAGTCCCTCCCCAGGGGCTAACTATGGCTACACCTTC. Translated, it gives CASSPSPGANYGYTF.

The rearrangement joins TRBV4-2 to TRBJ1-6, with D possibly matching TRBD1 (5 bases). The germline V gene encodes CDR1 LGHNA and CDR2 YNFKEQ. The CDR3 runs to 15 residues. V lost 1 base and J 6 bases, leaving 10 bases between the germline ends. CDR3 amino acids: CASSQVSQVNSPLHF. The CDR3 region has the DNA TGTGCCAGCAGCCAAGTCTCACAGGTTAATTCACCCCTCCACTTT.

CDR3 loop: CAWGQQGYQPQHF. DNA for the CDR3: TGTGCCTGGGGACAGCAGGGGTATCAGCCCCAGCATTTT. The chain joins TRBV30 to TRBJ1-5; D might be TRBD1 (6 bases). V gave up 5 bases and J gave up 5 bases, with 13 bases separating them. The CDR3 spans 13 residues. Germline CDR1 and CDR2: GTSNPN and SVGIG (reference sequence).

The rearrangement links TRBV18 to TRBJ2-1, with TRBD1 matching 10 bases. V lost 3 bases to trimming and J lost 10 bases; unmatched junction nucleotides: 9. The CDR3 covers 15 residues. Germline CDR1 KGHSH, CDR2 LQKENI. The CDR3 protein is CASSPTGGALGEQFF. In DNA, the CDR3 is TGTGCCAGCTCACCGACAGGGGGCGCATTGGGGGAGCAGTTCTTC. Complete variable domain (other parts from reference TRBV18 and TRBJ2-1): NAGVMQNPRHLVRRRGQEARLRCSPMKGHSHVYWYRQLPEEGLKFMVYLQKENIIDESGMPKERFSAEFPKEGPSILRIQQVVRGDSAAYFCASSPTGGALGEQFFGPGTRLTVL.

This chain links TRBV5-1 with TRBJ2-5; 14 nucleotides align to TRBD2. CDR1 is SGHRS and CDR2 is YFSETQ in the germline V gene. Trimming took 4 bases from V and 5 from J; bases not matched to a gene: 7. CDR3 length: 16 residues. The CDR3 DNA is TGCGCCAGCAGCCTGACTAGCGGGGGGGCCGTGGAGACCCAGTACTTC. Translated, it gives CASSLTSGGAVETQYF.

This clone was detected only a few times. CDR3 coding DNA: TGTGCCAGCAGCTCCACCCGGAGCGGATGGAGAGAGACCCAGTACTTC. Protein sequence: CASSSTRSGWRETQYF. The chain is built from TRBV7-9 and TRBJ2-5; D might be TRBD2 (5 bases). The CDR3 is 16 residues long. V lost 4 bases to trimming and J lost 4 bases, with 19 bases between them. Germline V lookup: CDR1 SEHNR, CDR2 FQNEAQ (reference sequence).

CDR3 in DNA: TGCGCCAGCAGCTTGACAGCGGGACAAGAGACCCAGTACTTC. This translates into CASSLTAGQETQYF. The rearrangement joins TRBV5-1 to TRBJ2-5, with 7 positions matching TRBD2. The CDR3 sequence is 14 residues long. V shed 1 base and J 2 bases; nucleotides not matched to a gene: 2. Germline CDR1 and CDR2: SGHRS and YFSETQ.

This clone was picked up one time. In DNA, the CDR3 is TGTGCCACGACGGACAGATTGAATTCACCCCTCCACTTT. It yields the protein CATTDRLNSPLHF. This chain connects TRBV30 to TRBJ1-6; tentative D call: TRBD1 (6 bases). Germline V gene lookup returns CDR1 GTSNPN and CDR2 SVGIG (reference sequence). Trimming shortened V by 8 bases and J by 7 bases, and 15 bases separated the two germline ends. The CDR3 extends over 13 amino acids.

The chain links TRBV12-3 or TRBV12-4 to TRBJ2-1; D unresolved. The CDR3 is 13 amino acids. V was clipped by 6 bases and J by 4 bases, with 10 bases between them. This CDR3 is CASRESEYNEQFF. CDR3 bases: TGTGCCAGCAGGGAGAGCGAGTACAATGAGCAGTTCTTC.

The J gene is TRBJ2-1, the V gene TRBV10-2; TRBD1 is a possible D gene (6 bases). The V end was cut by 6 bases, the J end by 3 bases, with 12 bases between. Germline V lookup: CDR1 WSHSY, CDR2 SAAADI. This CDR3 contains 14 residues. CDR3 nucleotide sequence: TGCGCCAGCAGACAGGGAACAAGCTACAATGAGCAGTTCTTC. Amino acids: CASRQGTSYNEQFF.

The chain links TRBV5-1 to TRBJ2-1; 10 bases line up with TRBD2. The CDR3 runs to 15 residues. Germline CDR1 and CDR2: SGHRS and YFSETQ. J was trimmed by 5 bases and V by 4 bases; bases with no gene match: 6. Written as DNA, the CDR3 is TGCGCCAGCAGCGGTCTAGCGGGGGCGAACAATGAGCAGTTCTTC. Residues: CASSGLAGANNEQFF.

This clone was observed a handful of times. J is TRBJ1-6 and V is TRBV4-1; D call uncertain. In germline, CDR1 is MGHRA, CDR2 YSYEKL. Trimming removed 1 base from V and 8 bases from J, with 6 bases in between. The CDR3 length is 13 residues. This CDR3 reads CASSQASYSPLHF. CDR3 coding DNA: TGCGCCAGCAGCCAAGCGTCTTATTCACCCCTCCACTTT.